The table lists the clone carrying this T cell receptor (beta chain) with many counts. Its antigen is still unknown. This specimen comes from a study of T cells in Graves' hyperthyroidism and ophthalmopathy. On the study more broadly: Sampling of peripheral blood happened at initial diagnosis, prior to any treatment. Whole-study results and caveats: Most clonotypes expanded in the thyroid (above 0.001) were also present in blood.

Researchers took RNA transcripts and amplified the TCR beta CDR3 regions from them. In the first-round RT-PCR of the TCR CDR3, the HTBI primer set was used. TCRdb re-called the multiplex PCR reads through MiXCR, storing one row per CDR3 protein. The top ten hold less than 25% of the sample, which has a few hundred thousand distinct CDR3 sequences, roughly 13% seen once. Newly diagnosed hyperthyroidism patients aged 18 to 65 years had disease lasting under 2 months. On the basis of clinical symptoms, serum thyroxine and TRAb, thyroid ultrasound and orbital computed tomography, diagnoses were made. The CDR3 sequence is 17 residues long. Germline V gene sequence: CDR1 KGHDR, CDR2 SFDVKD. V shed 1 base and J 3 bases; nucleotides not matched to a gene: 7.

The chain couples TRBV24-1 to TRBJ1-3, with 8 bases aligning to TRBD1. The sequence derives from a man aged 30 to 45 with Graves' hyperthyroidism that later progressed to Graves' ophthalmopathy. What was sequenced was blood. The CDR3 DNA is TGTGCCACCAGTGATTTCCCGGACAGGGCAGGTGGAAACACCATATATTTT. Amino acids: CATSDFPDRAGGNTIYF.